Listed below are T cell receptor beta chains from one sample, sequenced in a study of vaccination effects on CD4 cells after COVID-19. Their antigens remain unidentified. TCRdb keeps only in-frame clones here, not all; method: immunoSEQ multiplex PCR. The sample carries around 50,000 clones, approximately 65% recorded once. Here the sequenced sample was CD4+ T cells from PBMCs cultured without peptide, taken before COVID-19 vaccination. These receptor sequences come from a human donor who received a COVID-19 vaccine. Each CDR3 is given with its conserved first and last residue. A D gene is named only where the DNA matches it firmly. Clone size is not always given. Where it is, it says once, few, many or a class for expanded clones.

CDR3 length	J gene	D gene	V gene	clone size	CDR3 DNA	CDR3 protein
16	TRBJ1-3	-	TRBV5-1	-	TGCGCCAGCAGCTCCCGGGACGGGCACTCTGGAAACACCATATATTTT	CASSSRDGHSGNTIYF
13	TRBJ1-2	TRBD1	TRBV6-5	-	TGTGCCAGCAGTTCCGGGACAGGGAACGGCTACACCTTC	CASSSGTGNGYTF
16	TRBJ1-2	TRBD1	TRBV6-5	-	TGTGCCAGCAGTTACACAGGGGGCGGGCGGCTGAAAGGCTACACCTTC	CASSYTGGGRLKGYTF
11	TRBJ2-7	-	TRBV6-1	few	TGTGCCAGCAGTGAACGCTACGAGCAGTACTTC	CASSERYEQYF
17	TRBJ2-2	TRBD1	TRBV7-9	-	TGTGCCAGCAGCCGGACAGGGGGTCGGGTGCACACCGGGGAGCTGTTTTTT	CASSRTGGRVHTGELFF
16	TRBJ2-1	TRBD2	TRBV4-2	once	TGTGCCAGCACGGAGACTAGCGGAACCTCCTACAATGAGCAGTTCTTC	CASTETSGTSYNEQFF
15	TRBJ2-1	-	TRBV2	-	TGTGCCAGCCGGAACAGGGTAAGCTCCTACAATGAGCAGTTCTTC	CASRNRVSSYNEQFF
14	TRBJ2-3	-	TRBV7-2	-	TGTGCCAGCAGAGGGCGTTCTGGCACAGATACGCAGTATTTT	CASRGRSGTDTQYF
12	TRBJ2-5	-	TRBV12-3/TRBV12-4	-	TGTGCCAGCAGTTTCGGGCAGGAGACCCAGTACTTC	CASSFGQETQYF
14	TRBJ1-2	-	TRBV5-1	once	TGCGCCAGCAGCCCTGGCGTGGGGCTCCAGGGCTACACCTTC	CASSPGVGLQGYTF
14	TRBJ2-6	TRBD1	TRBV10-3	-	TGTGCCTTACAAGGGGGCCCTGGGGCCAACGTCCTGACTTTC	CALQGGPGANVLTF
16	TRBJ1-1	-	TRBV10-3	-	TGTGCCATCATGGCTCCGGGACGCCTGGAGGGGACTGAAGCTTTCTTT	CAIMAPGRLEGTEAFF
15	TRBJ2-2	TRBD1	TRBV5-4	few	TGTGCCAGCAGCCCGGGGACAGGGAACACCGGGGAGCTGTTTTTT	CASSPGTGNTGELFF
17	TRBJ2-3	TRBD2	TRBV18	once	TGTGCCAGCTCACCTACAAGGTTGGGGACTAGCGGAAATACGCAGTATTTT	CASSPTRLGTSGNTQYF
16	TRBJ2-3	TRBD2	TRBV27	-	TGTGCCAGCAGGGGACTAGCGGTCCGGGGGGCAGATACGCAGTATTTT	CASRGLAVRGADTQYF
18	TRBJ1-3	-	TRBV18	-	TGTGCCAGCTCACCCAACCCTCCGGGACGAATCTCTGGAAACACCATATATTTT	CASSPNPPGRISGNTIYF
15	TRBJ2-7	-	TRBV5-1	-	TGCGCCAGCAGCTTGGGGCAGGCTATTACCTACGAGCAGTACTTC	CASSLGQAITYEQYF
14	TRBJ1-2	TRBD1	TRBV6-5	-	TGTGCCAGCATCCCGGACAGGGCTAACTATGGCTACACCTTC	CASIPDRANYGYTF
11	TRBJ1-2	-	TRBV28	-	TGTGCCAGCAAGGACAGCCTTGGCTACACCTTC	CASKDSLGYTF
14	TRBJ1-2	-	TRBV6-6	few	TGTGCCAGCACCAGGGCGGGGGCTAACTATGGCTACACCTTC	CASTRAGANYGYTF
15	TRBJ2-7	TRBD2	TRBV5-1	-	TGCGCCAGCAGCTTCGAAGCGGGAGGACCCTACGAGCAGTACTTC	CASSFEAGGPYEQYF
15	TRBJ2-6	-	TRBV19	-	TGTGCCAGTACGGAACCTGTCTCTGGGGCCAACGTCCTGACTTTC	CASTEPVSGANVLTF
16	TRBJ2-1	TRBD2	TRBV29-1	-	TGCAGCGTTGTTGGTCAAAGCGGGAGATCTCCCAATGAGCAGTTCTTC	CSVVGQSGRSPNEQFF
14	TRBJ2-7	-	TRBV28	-	TGTGCCAGCCCACCCAGGCGTGCCTCCTACGAGCAGTACTTC	CASPPRRASYEQYF
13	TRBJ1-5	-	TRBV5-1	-	TGCGCCAGCAGCTTGGCCCAGGGTCAGCCCCAGCATTTT	CASSLAQGQPQHF
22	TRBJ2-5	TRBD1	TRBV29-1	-	TGCAGCGTTGATTGGTCGACTTACGGTCAATCAAGGGGCAGGGGGCGTGGGGAGACCCAGTACTTC	CSVDWSTYGQSRGRGRGETQYF
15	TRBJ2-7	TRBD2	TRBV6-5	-	TGTGCCAGCAGATCGGGAAGCGGGAGTATCGCCGAGCAGTACTTC	CASRSGSGSIAEQYF
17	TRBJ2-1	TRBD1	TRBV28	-	TGTGCCAGCAGTTTAACCGCCGGGACAGGGTCGTACAATGAGCAGTTCTTC	CASSLTAGTGSYNEQFF
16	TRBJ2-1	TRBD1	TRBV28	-	TGTGCCAGCAGTTCCTACGATCAATTACAGGGGCATGAGCAGTTCTTC	CASSSYDQLQGHEQFF
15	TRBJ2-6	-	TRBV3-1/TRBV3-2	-	TGTGCCAGCAGCCGCGACAGAGCTGGGGCCAACGTCCTGACTTTC	CASSRDRAGANVLTF
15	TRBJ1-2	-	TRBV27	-	TGTGCCAGCAGTTTAGGGCGAGGGGGGAACTATGGCTACACCTTC	CASSLGRGGNYGYTF
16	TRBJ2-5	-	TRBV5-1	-	TGCGCCAGCAGGGAGGGGTCGAGTGTCCTGCAAGAGACCCAGTACTTC	CASREGSSVLQETQYF
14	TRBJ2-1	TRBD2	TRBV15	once	TGTGCCACCAAAGCGGGGGAATACTACAATGAGCAGTTCTTC	CATKAGEYYNEQFF
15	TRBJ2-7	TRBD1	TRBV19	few	TGTGCCAGTAGTGGGGCGGGACAGGCGAATTACGAGCAGTACTTC	CASSGAGQANYEQYF
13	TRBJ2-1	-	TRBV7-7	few	TGTGCTAGCAGCCTCCGTCCGGGCGATGAGCAGTTCTTC	CASSLRPGDEQFF
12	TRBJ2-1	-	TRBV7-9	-	TGTGCCAGCAGCTTAGGGGGTGCGTGGCAGTTCTTC	CASSLGGAWQFF
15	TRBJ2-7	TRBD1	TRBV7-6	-	TGTGCCAGCAGCCCGCGGACAGGGGGTTCCTACGAGCAGTACTTC	CASSPRTGGSYEQYF
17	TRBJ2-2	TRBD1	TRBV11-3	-	TGTGCCAGCAGCTTTCAATCCGGGACAGGATACACCGGGGAGCTGTTTTTT	CASSFQSGTGYTGELFF
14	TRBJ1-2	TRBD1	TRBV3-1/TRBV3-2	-	TGTGCCAGCAGCCAGGTAGGGACAGCAGGCGGCTACACCTTC	CASSQVGTAGGYTF
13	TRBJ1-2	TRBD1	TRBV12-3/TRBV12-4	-	TGTGCCAGCAGCAGCGGGAGGGGGCATGGCTACACCTTC	CASSSGRGHGYTF
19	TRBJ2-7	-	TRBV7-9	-	TGTGCCAGCAGACCAAAACAGGGTATGTTATTCTGGCTGATATACGAGCAGTACTTC	CASRPKQGMLFWLIYEQYF
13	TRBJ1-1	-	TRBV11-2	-	TGTGCCAGCAGCTTAAACGGGAACACTGAAGCTTTCTTT	CASSLNGNTEAFF
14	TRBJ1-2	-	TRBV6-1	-	TGTGCCAGCAGTGAAGCTAAGGGAATTGAGGGATACACCTTC	CASSEAKGIEGYTF
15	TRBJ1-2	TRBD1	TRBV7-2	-	TGTGCCAGCAGCTTCGTCGGGACAGGAGGAGGGGGCTACACCTTC	CASSFVGTGGGGYTF
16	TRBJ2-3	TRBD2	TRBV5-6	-	TGTGCCAGCAGCTCCGCTAGCGGGGGAAGGTGGAATACGCAGTATTTT	CASSSASGGRWNTQYF
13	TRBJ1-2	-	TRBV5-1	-	TGCGCCAGCAGCTTGTCGGAGAACTATGGCTACACCTTC	CASSLSENYGYTF
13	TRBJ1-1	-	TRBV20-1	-	TGCAGTGCTAGTTGGGGGTTGAACACTGAAGCTTTCTTT	CSASWGLNTEAFF
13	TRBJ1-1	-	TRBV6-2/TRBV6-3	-	TGTGCCAGCAGTTACTCCAGGAACCTTGAAGCTTTCTTT	CASSYSRNLEAFF
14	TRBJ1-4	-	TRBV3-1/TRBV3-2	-	TGTGCCAGCAGCACAGTCGGCGGTGGTGAAAAACTGTTTTTT	CASSTVGGGEKLFF
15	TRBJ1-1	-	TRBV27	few	TGTGCCAGCAGTTTAGGGGCGAAAATGAACACTGAAGCTTTCTTT	CASSLGAKMNTEAFF
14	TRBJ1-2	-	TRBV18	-	TGTGCCAGCTCACTAGGGACTCGAAACTATGGCTACACCTTC	CASSLGTRNYGYTF
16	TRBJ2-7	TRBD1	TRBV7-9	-	TGTGCCAGCAGCTTACTTCCAGGACAGGGTCATTACGAGCAGTACTTC	CASSLLPGQGHYEQYF
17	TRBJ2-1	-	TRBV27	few	TGTGCCAGCAGTACCGGCTGGGGGAAGGTGTCCTACAATGAGCAGTTCTTC	CASSTGWGKVSYNEQFF
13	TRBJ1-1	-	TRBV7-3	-	TGTGCCAGCAGCTTCCAGGGGTATGCTGAAGCTTTCTTT	CASSFQGYAEAFF
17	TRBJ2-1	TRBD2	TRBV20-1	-	TGCAGTGCTAGTGGAGGGGCGTCTAGCGGGAGTTGGAATGAGCAGTTCTTC	CSASGGASSGSWNEQFF